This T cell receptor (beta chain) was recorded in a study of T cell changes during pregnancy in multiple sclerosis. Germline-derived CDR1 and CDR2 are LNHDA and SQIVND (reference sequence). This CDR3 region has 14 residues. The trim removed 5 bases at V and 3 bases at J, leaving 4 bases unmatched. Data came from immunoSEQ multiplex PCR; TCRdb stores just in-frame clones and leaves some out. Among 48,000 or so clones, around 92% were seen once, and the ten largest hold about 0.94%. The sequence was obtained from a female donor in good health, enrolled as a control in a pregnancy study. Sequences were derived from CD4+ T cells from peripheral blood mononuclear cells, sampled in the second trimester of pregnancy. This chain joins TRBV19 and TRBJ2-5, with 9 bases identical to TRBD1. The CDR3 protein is CASSLTGGKETQYF. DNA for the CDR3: TGTGCCAGTAGTCTAACAGGGGGCAAAGAGACCCAGTACTTC. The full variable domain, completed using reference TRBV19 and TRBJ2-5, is DGGITQSPKYLFRKEGQNVTLSCEQNLNHDAMYWYRQDPGQGLRLIYYSQIVNDFQKGDIAEGYSVSREKKESFPLTVTSAQKNPTAFYLCASSLTGGKETQYFGPGTRLLVL.